This T cell receptor (beta chain) emerged from a study of blood T cell repertoires in COVID-19. Whole-study context: Samples of COVID-19 (acute and convalescent) were obtained from the United States, Italy and Spain. PBMCs, B-cell-depleted T cells, or T cells provided the cDNA or gDNA that made up the material.

V gave up 6 bases and J gave up 3 bases; unmatched junction bases: 7. This CDR3 is built from 14 residues. Germline assignment: CDR1 SNHLY and CDR2 FYNNEI. Original handling: From reference gene primer amplification, estimates of nucleated cell counts were derived. Sequenced by immunoSEQ multiplex PCR; TCRdb stores in-frame clones only, minus some. V and J calls and clone size are as listed in that table; D and trimming were resolved from the DNA. The sample includes about 160,000 clones, under 85% of them seen just once. Sequencing used peripheral blood. J is TRBJ1-2 and V is TRBV2; 7 nucleotides agree with TRBD1. The receptor was isolated from a man of 80 years or more with COVID-19, enrolled during active disease. The CDR3 here is CASRADRTDYGYTF. As DNA, the CDR3 is TGTGCCAGCAGGGCGGACAGGACCGACTATGGCTACACCTTC.